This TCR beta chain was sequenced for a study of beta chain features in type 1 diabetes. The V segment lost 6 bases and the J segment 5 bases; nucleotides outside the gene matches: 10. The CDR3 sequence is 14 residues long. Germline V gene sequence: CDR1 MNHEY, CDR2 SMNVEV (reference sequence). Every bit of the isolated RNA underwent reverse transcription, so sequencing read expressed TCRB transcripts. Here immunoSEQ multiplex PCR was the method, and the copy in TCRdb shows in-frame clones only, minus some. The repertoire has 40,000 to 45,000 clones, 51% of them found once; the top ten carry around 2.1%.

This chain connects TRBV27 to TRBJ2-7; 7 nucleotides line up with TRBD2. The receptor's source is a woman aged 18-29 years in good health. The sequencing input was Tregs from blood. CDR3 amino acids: CASRGGGALHEQYF. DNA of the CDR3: TGTGCCAGCAGGGGGGGAGGGGCCCTCCACGAGCAGTACTTC.